This T cell receptor (beta chain) was identified during a study of blood T cell repertoires in COVID-19 (dated by TCRdb to 2018 to 2020). About the study as a whole: The collaborator samples originated in the United States, Italy and Spain and spanned the acute and convalescent phases of COVID-19. A freely available public database, intended as a resource for researchers studying the immune response to SARS-CoV-2, is where the repertoires were released. The prospective study material was composed of cDNA or gDNA derived from T cells, B-cell-depleted T cells, or PBMCs. A de-identified subject ID, COVID-19 status, age in years and sex were almost always included in the sample metadata. The samples were drawn from two sources: the first 160 participants of the ongoing ImmuneRACE study, and 950 to 1,500 subjects contributed by 6 global collaborators. Where available, HLA class I and class II types were taken from metadata supplied by the sample provider and were not determined by assay-based typing. Deeply sampled blood TCRbeta repertoires from subjects exposed to, actively infected with, or recovered from COVID-19 were included in the dataset.

Turning to this clone: Its antigen is not yet known. The input lacks base qualities; no much larger clone sits a single base away.

The CDR3 runs 16 residues from the cysteine to the phenylalanine. Only the CDR3 portion is preserved as DNA: 48 bases, with reading frame beginning at the first base. The germline V and J ends show losses of 0 bases and 6 bases respectively, and no gene match explains 9 bases of the junction. The germline V gene sets CDR1 to SGDLS and CDR2 to YYNGEE. TCRbeta CDR3 regions were amplified from genomic DNA by means of the immunoSEQ Assay, a bias-controlled multiplex PCR. Per the original workflow: The number of nucleated cells in each sample was estimated by amplification of reference gene primers within the assay. To quantify the absolute abundance of each unique TCRbeta CDR3 rearrangement, sequence reads were collapsed and filtered. For each sample, productive Simpson clonality was calculated as the square root of Simpson's diversity index across productive rearrangements. TCRdb limited this immuneACCESS table to in-frame rearrangements with V and J called. A share of clones is missing; checked studies link under half to unresolved V genes, and the rest is unexplained. V and J calls and clone size are copied from that table; D and trimming were computed from the DNA. Recorded for this sample are approximately 150,000 clones; around four fifths of them occurred a single time. Approximately 7.7% of the sample lies in the top ten.

What the work shows at the level of the full study, not this receptor alone: Clinical and demographic metadata were provided uncurated, with the amount varying by source and participant.

Participants in the prospective study were aged about 18 to 95 years, lived in under 30 United States geographic areas, and enrolled through a virtual design. In the prospective study, participants were assigned to cohorts based on the clinical history participants reported in a screening survey and a study questionnaire. Recovered participants in ImmuneRACE Cohort 3 were defined as having two consecutive negative NP/OP PCR tests, clearance from a healthcare professional, or resolution of symptoms. Each participant in the prospective study had whole blood, serum and a nasopharyngeal or oropharyngeal swab collected by mobile phlebotomists. Additional blood draws and questionnaires over an approximately two-month period could optionally be provided by prospective study participants. Before DNA extraction, blood samples from the prospective study were shipped at room temperature or frozen.

Material for sequencing was PBMCs or T cells enriched from blood (not recorded which). The source is a woman between 50 and 59 years old who had recovered from COVID-19. Recombination linked TRBV9 to TRBJ2-4; 7 central nucleotides agree with TRBD1. The CDR3 has the sequence CASSVGGRGQLNIQYF. The bases are TGTGCCAGCAGCGTAGGGGGCCGGGGACAGCTAAACATTCAGTACTTC.